This T cell receptor (beta chain) was retrieved from a study of cytomegalovirus exposure and HLA in healthy donors. Study observations and caveats: Immune exposure information available was restricted to CMV serostatus.

Turning to this clone: Its cognate antigen is unknown.

CDR3 length: 15 residues. V lost 5 bases and J lost 0; bases outside the gene matches: 6. Germline CDR1 and CDR2: SGHAT and FQNNGV. PCR primers comprised 60 Vbeta and 13 Jbeta primers. As handled by the study authors: Per a later analysis, the number of unique TCR beta chains was around 80 million, of which 10 million to 11 million were shared. Only in-frame clones appear in the TCRdb table, and some are missing; sequencing was by immunoSEQ multiplex PCR. The V and J calls and clone size were taken over from that table, and D and trimming were inferred from the DNA. The table includes about 280,000 clones, about 90% detected once.

The clonotype originates from a woman in her late teens or twenties in good health and CMV-seronegative. The specimen was PBMCs. The gene calls are TRBV11-2 and TRBJ1-1, with 7 nucleotides matching TRBD1. The CDR3 region is CASSQRQGLNTEAFF. The DNA of the CDR3 is TGTGCCAGCAGCCAACGACAGGGATTGAACACTGAAGCTTTCTTT. Together with reference TRBV11-2 and TRBJ1-1, the CDR3 gives the full variable domain: EAGVAQSPRYKIIEKRQSVAFWCNPISGHATLYWYQQILGQGPKLLIQFQNNGVVDDSQLPKDRFSAERLKGVDSTLKIQPAKLEDSAVYLCASSQRQGLNTEAFFGQGTRLTVV.